Listed below are T cell receptor beta chains from one sample, sequenced in a study of blood T cell repertoires in COVID-19. TCRdb keeps only in-frame clones here, not all; method: immunoSEQ multiplex PCR. The table has hundreds of thousands of clones, about 82% seen once. Sequenced input: peripheral blood. The receptors were gathered from a woman of 80 years or more with COVID-19, enrolled during active disease. Each CDR3 is given with its conserved first and last residue. The D gene is left open where the match is weak. Clone size is not always given. Where it is, it says once, few, many or a class for expanded clones.

J,V,length,D,size,DNA,CDR3
TRBJ1-1,TRBV5-1,14,TRBD1,.,TGCGCCAGCAGCGCGGACACAGGGGTCACTGAAGCTTTCTTT,CASSADTGVTEAFF
TRBJ2-5,TRBV5-4,16,TRBD2,.,TGTGCCAGCTCTACTAGCGGGGGGGCGGTATGGGAGACCCAGTACTTC,CASSTSGGAVWETQYF
TRBJ1-2,TRBV4-2,16,.,.,TGTGCCAGCAGCCAAGGGCAGGGGCCATCTAACTATGGCTACACCTTC,CASSQGQGPSNYGYTF
TRBJ2-2,TRBV19,14,.,few,TGTGCCAGTAGTATCCCAGGGGACACCGGGGAGCTGTTTTTT,CASSIPGDTGELFF
TRBJ2-7,TRBV7-9,15,.,few,TGTGCCAGCAGCGACCCAGGGGGGAGCTCCTACGAGCAGTACTTC,CASSDPGGSSYEQYF
TRBJ2-1,TRBV7-6,15,TRBD2,.,TGTGCCAGCAGCTTAGTTGGCGGGGGGGTCGATGAGCAGTTCTTC,CASSLVGGGVDEQFF
TRBJ2-2,TRBV28,15,.,.,TGTGCCAGCAGTTTACGCAGGGGCGGCACCGGGGAGCTGTTTTTT,CASSLRRGGTGELFF
TRBJ1-1,TRBV3-1/TRBV3-2,13,TRBD1,.,TGTGCCAGCAGCCAACGGGACAGTATTGAAGCTTTCTTT,CASSQRDSIEAFF
TRBJ1-2,TRBV30,14,.,.,TGTGCCTGGAGTCGACAGAATAGCATCTATGGCTACACCTTC,CAWSRQNSIYGYTF
TRBJ1-1,TRBV24-1,14,.,few,TGTGCCACCAGTGAAGGGAGGGTGAACACTGAAGCTTTCTTT,CATSEGRVNTEAFF
TRBJ1-1,TRBV5-1,14,.,.,TGCGCCAGCAGAGAGAGGGCGTGGGACACTGAAGCTTTCTTT,CASRERAWDTEAFF
TRBJ1-1,TRBV5-1,16,.,.,TGCGCCAGCAGCCCCGGACAGAGAGTTATGAACACTGAAGCTTTCTTT,CASSPGQRVMNTEAFF
TRBJ1-1,TRBV12-5,15,TRBD1,.,TGTGCTAGTGCCCCGGTGGAGGGGGCGGGTACTGAAGCTTTCTTT,CASAPVEGAGTEAFF
TRBJ2-5,TRBV24-1,16,.,.,TGTGCCACCAGTGACCACCTCAGGGGGGCTCAAGAGACCCAGTACTTC,CATSDHLRGAQETQYF
TRBJ2-7,TRBV7-3,13,TRBD1,.,TGTGCCAGCAGCCCCCCGGACAGGGCTCAGCAGTACTTC,CASSPPDRAQQYF
TRBJ2-7,TRBV11-3,13,.,.,TGTGCCAGCAGCCCGGGGGATTCCTACGAGCAGTACTTC,CASSPGDSYEQYF
TRBJ1-2,TRBV19,13,.,.,TGTGCCAGCCGGTCGTGGGGGCCCTATGGCTACACCTTC,CASRSWGPYGYTF
TRBJ1-2,TRBV28,18,TRBD1,.,TGTGCCAGCAGGTGGGGATCGGGACAGGGGACGTTTAACTATGGCTACACCTTC,CASRWGSGQGTFNYGYTF
TRBJ1-1,TRBV5-4,13,.,.,TGTGCCAGCAGCGAAGGGGTAAACACTGAAGCTTTCTTT,CASSEGVNTEAFF
TRBJ1-1,TRBV30,13,TRBD1,.,TGTGCCTGGACCGGGACAGTGAACACTGAAGCTTTCTTT,CAWTGTVNTEAFF
TRBJ2-3,TRBV9,14,TRBD1,once,TGTGCCAGCAGCGCCCGGACAGGAAAGAATACGCAGTATTTT,CASSARTGKNTQYF
TRBJ2-1,TRBV10-2,14,TRBD2,.,TGCGCCAGCAGTCCTGGACTAGCGGGAAGGGAGCAGTTCTTC,CASSPGLAGREQFF
TRBJ2-1,TRBV5-4,17,TRBD2,.,TGTGCCAGCAGCCCCGCCAGGGCTAGCGGGAGGGCTGGTGAGCAGTTCTTC,CASSPARASGRAGEQFF
TRBJ1-2,TRBV6-1,15,TRBD1,.,TGTGCCAGCAGTGAATCGAGGGGACAGGGACACGGCTACACCTTC,CASSESRGQGHGYTF
TRBJ1-2,TRBV19,14,TRBD1,.,TGTGCCAGTAGTATGGGGAACAGGGGGTATGGCTACACCTTC,CASSMGNRGYGYTF
TRBJ1-4,TRBV28,14,.,.,TGTGCCAGCATTACCGGAGGGGCTAGTGAAAAACTGTTTTTT,CASITGGASEKLFF
TRBJ1-6,TRBV1,19,.,.,TGCACCAGCAGCCAAGCACAGGCCTTCCTCTACTCCTATAATTCACCCCTCCACTTT,CTSSQAQAFLYSYNSPLHF
TRBJ1-6,TRBV3-1/TRBV3-2,18,TRBD1,once,TGTGCCAGCAGCCAAGGCCCCGGGACAGGGATGTGGAATTCACCCCTCCACTTT,CASSQGPGTGMWNSPLHF
TRBJ2-5,TRBV18,12,.,.,TGTGCCAGCTCACCATCTGAAGAGACCCAGTACTTC,CASSPSEETQYF
TRBJ1-3,TRBV6-5,14,.,.,TGTGCCAGCAGTTACTGGGGAGCTGGAAACACCATATATTTT,CASSYWGAGNTIYF
TRBJ1-6,TRBV24-1,13,.,.,TGTGCCACCAGAGCGGGGGGTAATTCACCCCTCCACTTT,CATRAGGNSPLHF
TRBJ2-1,TRBV18,16,.,.,TGTGCCAGCTCACCACCGGGCCTACCACTCTACAATGAGCAGTTCTTC,CASSPPGLPLYNEQFF
TRBJ1-1,TRBV6-6,14,.,.,TGTGCCAGCAGTTATTCTGGACAGTCCGCCGAAGCTTTCTTT,CASSYSGQSAEAFF
TRBJ2-2,TRBV5-4,16,TRBD1,.,TGTGCCAGCAGCGGCTACGACAGGGGGCGCGGTGGGGAGCTGTTTTTT,CASSGYDRGRGGELFF
TRBJ2-7,TRBV6-5,13,.,.,TGTGCCAGCAGTTACGGACAGCACTACGAGCAGTACTTC,CASSYGQHYEQYF
TRBJ1-1,TRBV11-2,13,TRBD1,.,TGTGCCAGCAGCTGGGACAGGGGCACTGAAGCTTTCTTT,CASSWDRGTEAFF
TRBJ2-3,TRBV25-1,17,TRBD1,.,TGTGCCAGCAGTCCACTAGGGACAGGGGGGTTCACAGATACGCAGTATTTT,CASSPLGTGGFTDTQYF
TRBJ2-3,TRBV6-5,15,TRBD2,.,TGTGCCAGCAGACCCCCGGCGGGGGGTGTAGATACGCAGTATTTT,CASRPPAGGVDTQYF
TRBJ1-1,TRBV18,16,.,.,TGTGCCAGCTCACCGAACCCCCAGGGTCCGAACACTGAAGCTTTCTTT,CASSPNPQGPNTEAFF
TRBJ1-5,TRBV12-3/TRBV12-4,13,TRBD1,.,TGTGCCAGCAGACCAGGGGGCAGGCAGCCCCAGCATTTT,CASRPGGRQPQHF
TRBJ2-6,TRBV2,15,.,.,TGTGCCAGCAGTTACAGGGATCCTGGGGCCAACGTCCTGACTTTC,CASSYRDPGANVLTF
TRBJ1-2,TRBV28,12,.,.,TGTGCCAGCAGTTCTGACAAGTATGGCTACACCTTC,CASSSDKYGYTF
TRBJ1-1,TRBV19,14,.,.,TGTGCCAGTAGTCTAGTCCGAGGGAACACTGAAGCTTTCTTT,CASSLVRGNTEAFF
TRBJ1-2,TRBV4-1,16,TRBD1,few,TGCGCCAGCAGTCGACAGGGGCGTCCCTTTAACTATGGCTACACCTTC,CASSRQGRPFNYGYTF
TRBJ1-4,TRBV7-9,16,.,.,TGTGCCAGCAGCTTAGTCGAGGGGACTCAAGGGGAAAAACTGTTTTTT,CASSLVEGTQGEKLFF
TRBJ1-6,TRBV6-5,15,TRBD1,.,TGTGCCACGTCAAGGACAGGGCTCTCGAATTCACCCCTCCACTTT,CATSRTGLSNSPLHF
TRBJ1-2,TRBV28,14,.,.,TGTGCCAGCAGAGCAGGGGCGGTCGGCTATGGCTACACCTTC,CASRAGAVGYGYTF
TRBJ1-3,TRBV12-3/TRBV12-4,13,.,.,TGTGCCAGCAGCACAGACAGGGGAAACACCATATATTTT,CASSTDRGNTIYF
TRBJ1-2,TRBV18,17,.,.,TGTGCCAGCTCACCACCGAGGTTAATGGACATTAACTATGGCTACACCTTC,CASSPPRLMDINYGYTF
TRBJ2-1,TRBV2,14,.,.,TGTGCCAGCAGTCCCAGGGGTAGGGGCAATGAGCAGTTCTTC,CASSPRGRGNEQFF
TRBJ1-2,TRBV28,15,TRBD1,.,TGTGCCAGCAGTTCCTCCGGGACAGGGCGCTATGGCTACACCTTC,CASSSSGTGRYGYTF
TRBJ2-3,TRBV4-1,13,.,.,TGCGCCAGCAGCCAAGATCGGGGTGATACGCAGTATTTT,CASSQDRGDTQYF
TRBJ2-3,TRBV5-1,15,TRBD2,.,TGCGCCAGCAGCTTTGTTAGCGGGGTGACAGATACGCAGTATTTT,CASSFVSGVTDTQYF